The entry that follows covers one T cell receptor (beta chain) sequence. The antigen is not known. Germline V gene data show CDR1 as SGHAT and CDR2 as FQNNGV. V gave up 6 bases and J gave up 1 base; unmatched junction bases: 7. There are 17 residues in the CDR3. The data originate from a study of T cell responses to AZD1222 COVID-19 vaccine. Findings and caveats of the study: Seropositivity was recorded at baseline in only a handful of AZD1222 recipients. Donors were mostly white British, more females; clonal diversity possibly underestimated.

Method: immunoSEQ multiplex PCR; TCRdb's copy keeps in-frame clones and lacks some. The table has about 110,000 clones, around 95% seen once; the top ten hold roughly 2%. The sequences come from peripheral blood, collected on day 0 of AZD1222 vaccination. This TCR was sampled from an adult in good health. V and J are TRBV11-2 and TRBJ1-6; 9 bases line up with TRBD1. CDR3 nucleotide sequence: TGTGCCAGCAGGAGGGAGACAGGGGGGTCCTATAATTCACCCCTCCACTTT. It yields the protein CASRRETGGSYNSPLHF.